The T cell receptor (beta chain) under discussion was sequenced for a study of blood T cell repertoires in COVID-19. Study-wide background: Sample material is recorded as cDNA or gDNA derived from T cells, B-cell-depleted T cells, or PBMCs.

Germline CDR1 SGHAT, CDR2 FQNNGV. The V end lost 0 bases, the J end lost 8 bases, and 14 bases lay between the germline ends. The CDR3 spans 15 residues. Profiling relied on immunoSEQ multiplex PCR, and the TCRdb table lists in-frame clones only, not all of them. The sample includes roughly 250,000 clones, 85% seen only once; the top ten take around 6.8%. The TCR sequence derives from a woman in her fifties or sixties with active or convalescent COVID-19. The sample taken for sequencing was peripheral blood. This sequence joins TRBV11-2 and TRBJ2-1, with D perhaps TRBD2 (6 bases). In nucleotides, the CDR3 is TGTGCCAGCAGCTTAGATGGACTACGTTCTTATGAGCAGTTCTTC. Translated: CASSLDGLRSYEQFF.